One sample yielded the 5 T cell receptor beta chains listed below, sequenced in a study of T cells after yellow fever vaccination. TCRdb analysed the 5' RACE reads with MiXCR anew, one entry per CDR3 protein. This sample has approximately 580,000 distinct CDR3 sequences, with 17% found just once. Here the sequenced sample was PBMCs, taken 5 to 6 days after the first yellow fever vaccination. The receptors originated from a man between 18 and 35 years old who received the YFV17D yellow fever vaccine.

This clonotype appeared a few times. The chain's CDR3 is CASSSNPGGLRTRSSPLHF. The CDR3 DNA reads TGTGCCAGCAGCTCCAATCCCGGGGGCCTCCGAACGAGGAGTTCACCCCTCCACTTT. The genes are TRBV3-1 and TRBJ1-6; D perhaps matches TRBD1 (6 bases). Trimming took 5 bases from V and 9 from J, leaving 29 bases between them. The CDR3 is 19 amino acids. The germline V gene has CDR1 LGHDT and CDR2 YNNKEL (reference sequence).

This clonotype appeared a few times. The rearrangement joins TRBV20-1 to TRBJ1-4; D is possibly TRBD1 (5 bases). V dropped 4 bases and J dropped 3 bases, with 12 bases sitting between them. Germline assignment: CDR1 DFQATT and CDR2 SNEGSKA (reference sequence). CDR3 length: 14 amino acids. This CDR3 is CSAIAGPANEKLFF. For the CDR3, the DNA is TGCAGTGCTATAGCAGGGCCGGCTAATGAAAAACTGTTTTTT.

About this clonotype: At one end the junction does not follow the germline gene, possibly because of a read error. The chain has TRBV6-2 or TRBV6-3 and TRBJ1-2, with D perhaps matching TRBD1 (5 bases). The V gene's germline CDR1 is MNHEY and CDR2 SVGEGT. The length of the CDR3 is 12 residues. This CDR3 reads CASSYDFDRETF. As DNA, the CDR3 is TGTGCCAGCAGTTACGATTTCGACAGAGAGACATTC.

The chain recombines TRBV7-9 with TRBJ2-3; D not certain. The V and J ends lost 5 bases and 6 bases respectively, with 18 bases between them. The CDR3 is 15 amino acids. Germline loops: CDR1 SEHNR, CDR2 FQNEAQ (reference sequence). The CDR3, as DNA: TGTGCCAGCAGCCCTACGGCGTCAGCTTTGGATACGCAGTATTTT. It translates to CASSPTASALDTQYF.

This chain joins TRBV11-2 and TRBJ2-1, with D maybe TRBD1 (8 bases). The CDR3 has 16 residues. Germline V CDR1 and CDR2: SGHAT, FQNNGV. Trimming removed 4 bases from V and 5 bases from J, with 18 bases in between. The DNA for the CDR3 is TGTGCCAGCAGCTCTTTAAGGACAGGGAGGGACAATGAGCAGTTCTTC. Amino acids: CASSSLRTGRDNEQFF.